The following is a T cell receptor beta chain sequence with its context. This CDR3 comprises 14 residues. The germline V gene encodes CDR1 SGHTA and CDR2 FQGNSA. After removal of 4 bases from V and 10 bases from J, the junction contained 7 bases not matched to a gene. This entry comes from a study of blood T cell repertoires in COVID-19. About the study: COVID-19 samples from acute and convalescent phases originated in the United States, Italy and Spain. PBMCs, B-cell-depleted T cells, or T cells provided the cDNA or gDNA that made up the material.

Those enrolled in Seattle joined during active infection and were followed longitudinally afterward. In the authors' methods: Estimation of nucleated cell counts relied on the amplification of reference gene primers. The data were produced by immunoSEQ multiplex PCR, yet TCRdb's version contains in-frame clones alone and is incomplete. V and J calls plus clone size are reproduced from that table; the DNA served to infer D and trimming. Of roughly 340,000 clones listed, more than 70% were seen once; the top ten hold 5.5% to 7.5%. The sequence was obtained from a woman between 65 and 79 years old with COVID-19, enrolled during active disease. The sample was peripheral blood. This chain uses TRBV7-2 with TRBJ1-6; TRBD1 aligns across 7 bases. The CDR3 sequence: CASSYSRGDSPLHF. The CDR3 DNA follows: TGTGCCAGCAGCTATAGCAGGGGGGACTCACCCCTCCACTTT.